What follows describes a single TCR beta chain. This specimen belongs to a study of blood T cell repertoires in COVID-19. V trimming: 0 bases; J trimming: 5 bases; junction bases outside the gene matches: 7. This CDR3 has 16 amino acids. CDR1 and CDR2 (germline): SGDLS, YYNGEE. Repertoires were generated with immunoSEQ multiplex PCR, while TCRdb's copy carries only in-frame clones and drops some. Of under 300,000 clones listed, approximately 82% are singletons. The TCR was taken from a young woman with acute or convalescent COVID-19. The J gene is TRBJ2-2, the V gene TRBV9, with 7 bases matching TRBD2. Sequenced sample: peripheral blood. CDR3 loop: CASSVELAARTGELFF. In DNA form, the CDR3 reads TGTGCCAGCAGCGTAGAGCTAGCGGCTCGGACCGGGGAGCTGTTTTTT.